These 10 T cell receptor beta chains came from one sample sequenced in a study of T cell changes during pregnancy in multiple sclerosis. Here immunoSEQ multiplex PCR was the method, and the copy in TCRdb shows in-frame clones only, minus some. This table holds 12,000 or so clones, about 95% found once. The input for sequencing was CD4+ T cells from peripheral blood mononuclear cells, taken before pregnancy. The receptors were sampled from a female donor with multiple sclerosis, enrolled in a pregnancy study.

This clone has a handful of counts. This rearrangement joins TRBV18 to TRBJ1-5, with TRBD1 identical over 10 bases. V lost 2 bases and J lost 7; bases outside the gene matches: 5. CDR1 is KGHSH and CDR2 is LQKENI in the germline V gene. This CDR3 is built from 15 residues. In DNA, the CDR3 is TGTGCCAGCTCACCAGGGACAGGGGTAGGGCAGCCCCAGCATTTT. Translating gives CASSPGTGVGQPQHF.

The chain joins TRBV14 to TRBJ2-6, with D maybe TRBD2 (6 bases). The CDR3 covers 16 residues. V was cut by 2 bases and J by 2 bases, with 10 bases left in between. Germline loops: CDR1 SGHDN, CDR2 FVKESK. CDR3: CASSQNRRAGANVLTF. The CDR3, as DNA: TGTGCCAGCAGCCAAAATCGGAGGGCTGGGGCCAACGTCCTGACTTTC.

The J gene is TRBJ1-5, the V gene TRBV27; D gene ambiguous. Germline-derived CDR1 and CDR2 are MNHEY and SMNVEV (reference sequence). There are 12 residues in the CDR3. V was cut by 6 bases and J by 4 bases, with 7 bases left in between. The chain's CDR3 is CASRSVNQPQHF. In DNA form, the CDR3 reads TGTGCCAGCAGGAGCGTTAATCAGCCCCAGCATTTT.

This chain joins TRBV28 and TRBJ1-6, with 9 bases that match TRBD1. CDR3 length equals 16 residues. Germline V CDR1 and CDR2: MDHEN, SYDVKM. V was clipped by 6 bases and J by 5 bases; unmatched bases: 8. The DNA for the CDR3 is TGTGCCAGCAGCCTGGGGGACAGGGTACATAATTCACCCCTCCACTTT. Encoded protein: CASSLGDRVHNSPLHF.

V gene TRBV5-1 combines with J gene TRBJ2-5; TRBD2 is a possible D gene (5 bases). With 0 bases removed from V and 1 base from J, the gap between germline ends came to 22 bases. The CDR3 consists of 19 residues. Germline-derived CDR1 and CDR2 are SGHRS and YFSETQ. Here the CDR3 reads CASSLALLANQGVQETQYF. Here the CDR3 DNA reads TGCGCCAGCAGCTTGGCCCTCTTAGCGAATCAAGGCGTCCAAGAGACCCAGTACTTC.

V gene TRBV5-4 combines with J gene TRBJ2-7, with 11 positions matching TRBD2. Unmatched junction bases numbered 4, after V lost 5 bases and J lost 0 bases. Germline lookup yields CDR1 SGHNT and CDR2 YYREEE (reference sequence). The CDR3 has 15 amino acids. For the CDR3, the DNA is TGTGCCAGCAGACCAACTAGCGGGGGCTCCTACGAGCAGTACTTC. Translating gives CASRPTSGGSYEQYF.

V usage is TRBV4-1 and J usage is TRBJ1-5, with TRBD1 identical over 7 bases. The length of the CDR3 is 16 residues. The V segment lost 1 base and the J segment 4 bases; nucleotides outside the gene matches: 7. Germline CDR1 reads MGHRA; CDR2 reads YSYEKL. The CDR3 region is CASSQGRGGINQPQHF. Here the CDR3 DNA reads TGCGCCAGCAGCCAAGGGAGAGGGGGCATAAATCAGCCCCAGCATTTT.

V usage is TRBV5-4 and J usage is TRBJ2-7; 7 bases line up with TRBD1. CDR1 and CDR2 from the germline V gene are SGHNT and YYREEE (reference sequence). V lost 4 bases and J lost 0; bases outside the gene matches: 10. There are 16 residues in the CDR3. CDR3 sequence (DNA): TGTGCCAGCAGCGTACCGAGACAGGGAGCCTCCTACGAGCAGTACTTC. This sequence encodes CASSVPRQGASYEQYF.

This sequence joins TRBV6-1 and TRBJ2-5; 9 nucleotides match TRBD1. Germline CDR1 is MNHNS and CDR2 is SASEGT. The trim removed 6 bases at V and 7 bases at J, leaving 9 bases unmatched. The CDR3 sequence is 14 residues long. The CDR3 coding sequence is TGTGCCAGCAGCCGGGACAGGGAGAGGGGGACCCAGTACTTC. This gives the protein CASSRDRERGTQYF.

This chain links TRBV28 with TRBJ2-2; a possible D gene is TRBD2 (5 bases). The CDR3 covers 15 residues. Per germline, CDR1 MDHEN and CDR2 SYDVKM. The V end lost 6 bases, the J end lost 4 bases, and 15 bases lay between the germline ends. CDR3: CASSPEGIRTGELFF. Written as DNA, the CDR3 is TGTGCCAGCAGCCCTGAGGGTATTCGCACCGGGGAGCTGTTTTTT.